This T cell receptor (beta chain) was profiled in a study of healthy donors' naive CD4 and CD8 T cells. The wider study: Donors, half of them female, were 20-25, 40-50 or 60-70 years old. Points from the study as a whole: The study did not address homeostatic proliferation effects in naive T cells.

This clonotype has more than one count but fewer than ten. Its antigen is unknown. The length of the CDR3 is 13 residues. From germline, CDR1 is MNHNS and CDR2 SASEGT. Trimming removed 2 bases at V and 1 base at J, with 5 bases between. Each TCR library used around 500 ng of total RNA and a linear amplification protocol. TCRdb independently ran MiXCR on the reads; one entry per CDR3 protein. Found here are approximately 200,000 distinct CDR3 sequences, around three quarters of them singletons; the top ten hold approximately 2.5%. The specimen sequenced was naive CD4+ and CD8+ T cells sorted from blood, pooled from several donors. V and J are TRBV6-1 and TRBJ1-1; D is undetermined. The clonotype was recovered from a pool of human donors in good health; the sample pools cells from several healthy donors. The CDR3 DNA is TGTGCCAGCAGTGAATTAGGGAACACTGAAGCTTTCTTT. Translation: CASSELGNTEAFF.